Listed below are T cell receptor beta chains from one sample, sequenced in a study of T cells after yellow fever vaccination. TCRdb re-called the 5' RACE reads with MiXCR, one entry per CDR3 protein. The sample lists some 73,000 distinct CDR3 sequences, roughly 7.7% occurring once. This material consisted of CD8+ T cells sorted from PBMCs, taken on the day of the yellow fever booster vaccination. The receptors derive from a man aged 25 to 40 who received the YFV17D yellow fever vaccine. Each CDR3 is given with its conserved first and last residue. D genes are given only for firm matches. Some rows mark clone size as missing; the rest say once, few, many or name a class of expanded clone.

D gene	V gene	J gene	clone size	CDR3 DNA	CDR3 protein
.	TRBV10-3	TRBJ2-5	few	TGTGCCATCAGTGAAGGAGAGACCCAGTACTTC	CAISEGETQYF
.	TRBV10-3	TRBJ1-1	few	TGTGCCACCCATGAGCTCATGAACACTGAAGCTTTCTTT	CATHELMNTEAFF
.	TRBV6-5	TRBJ2-1	.	TGTGCCAGCAGTTACTCGAATGGTGTTGAGCAGTTCTTC	CASSYSNGVEQFF
.	TRBV5-1	TRBJ2-1	many	TGCGCCAGCAGCCCGTCATCCACCCCCCAAGGAGAGCAGTTCTTC	CASSPSSTPQGEQFF
.	TRBV23-1	TRBJ1-5	few	TGCGCCAGCAGCCCTCGGGCCCAGCATTTT	CASSPRAQHF
.	TRBV6-2/TRBV6-3	TRBJ2-1	.	TGTGCCAGCCAAACCCCCCCAGGCCAAAGCTCCTACAATGAGCAGTTCTTC	CASQTPPGQSSYNEQFF
.	TRBV6-2/TRBV6-3	TRBJ2-1	few	TGTGCCAGCAGTTACTCGGTCCAACACAATGAGCAGTTCTTC	CASSYSVQHNEQFF
.	TRBV14	TRBJ2-7	few	TGTGCCAGCAGCCAAGCCCGCGATTACTACGAGCAGTACTTC	CASSQARDYYEQYF
.	TRBV29-1	TRBJ2-5	many	TGCAGCTTTGGACGGGGGGAGACCCAGTACTTC	CSFGRGETQYF
.	TRBV11-2	TRBJ1-2	few	TGTGCCAGCAGCTTCGGGGTGCGCAGAGTCGGGGATGGCTACACCTTC	CASSFGVRRVGDGYTF
TRBD1	TRBV6-2/TRBV6-3	TRBJ2-1	.	TGTGCCAGCAGTTACTCCTCGGACAGGGGAGGGAATGAGCAGTTCTTC	CASSYSSDRGGNEQFF
.	TRBV4-3	TRBJ2-3	.	TGCGCCAGCAGCCAAGACGGCTACACAGATACGCAGTATTTT	CASSQDGYTDTQYF
.	TRBV29-1	TRBJ2-7	few	TGCAGCGTTGAAGATCTTAATTACGAGCAGTACTTC	CSVEDLNYEQYF
.	TRBV19	TRBJ2-7	few	TGTGCCAGTAGTATAGGGGCTCGGGACTTCAACGAGCAGTACTTC	CASSIGARDFNEQYF
TRBD2	TRBV5-1	TRBJ2-1	.	TGCGCCAGCAGCCTCTACACTAGCGGGTTCTACAATGAGCAGTTCTTC	CASSLYTSGFYNEQFF
.	TRBV19	TRBJ2-3	.	TGTGCCACCTCGGTATCACCCACAGATACGCAGTATTTT	CATSVSPTDTQYF
.	TRBV7-2	TRBJ2-2	many	TGTGCCAGCAGCCGTGTAGGGCCCACCGGGGAGCTGTTTTTT	CASSRVGPTGELFF
.	TRBV10-2	TRBJ1-6	many	TGCGCCAGCAGTGAACTTGGGGATCCGACGGATTCACCCCTCCACTTT	CASSELGDPTDSPLHF
.	TRBV27	TRBJ2-3	.	TGTGCCAGCAGTTTAATTTTGGGGCGGACAGATACGCAGTATTTT	CASSLILGRTDTQYF
TRBD2	TRBV19	TRBJ2-7	few	TGTGCCAGTAGTGGACTAGCGGGAGTTAGCGAGCAGTACTTC	CASSGLAGVSEQYF
.	TRBV6-5	TRBJ1-1	.	TGTGCCAGCGGTCCCGGTGAAGCTTTCTTT	CASGPGEAFF
.	TRBV6-1	TRBJ1-4	.	TGTGCCAGCTCGGAAAGGGGGTGGGAAAAACTGTTTTTT	CASSERGWEKLFF
.	TRBV6-5	TRBJ2-1	many	TGTGCCAGCAGCGCCGGGGAGTACAATGAGCAGTTCTTC	CASSAGEYNEQFF
.	TRBV29-1	TRBJ2-7	many	TGCAGCGTTGAAGATCTTCAGGAAGCGGCCTACGAGCAGTACTTC	CSVEDLQEAAYEQYF
.	TRBV7-2	TRBJ2-3	many	TGTGCCAGCAGCTTTTGGGACACCTCCACAGATACGCAGTATTTT	CASSFWDTSTDTQYF
TRBD2	TRBV6-2/TRBV6-3	TRBJ2-1	many	TGTGCCAGCAGTTACGGGAGGGCCGCTTACAATGAGCAGTTCTTC	CASSYGRAAYNEQFF
TRBD2	TRBV7-8	TRBJ2-1	.	TGTGCCAGCAGCTTAGGGGGTAGCGGGATAACCCATGAGCAGTTCTTC	CASSLGGSGITHEQFF